Listed here are 7 T cell receptor beta chains from one sample, sequenced in a study of T cells in Graves' hyperthyroidism and ophthalmopathy (dated by TCRdb to the late 2010s). The library was prepared using multiplex PCR. Sequenced using an Illumina HiSeq 2000. TCR beta CDR3 regions were amplified from RNA transcripts. The TCR CDR3 was subjected to a first round of RT-PCR using the HTBI primer set and the Qiagen OneStep RT-PCR kit. Starting from the raw public reads, TCRdb applied fastp trimming at Q25, assembled clones with MiXCR and retained in-frame beta chains. A single entry per CDR3 protein holds the most common genes and DNA from its merged rows. In this sample the table shows roughly 570,000 distinct CDR3 sequences, 40% to 55% of which occur a single time. 15% to 20% of the sample lies in the top ten. Input material: peripheral blood or thyroid tissue (not recorded which). The receptors here all came from an adult woman with Graves' disease, either hyperthyroidism or ophthalmopathy (not recorded which).

This chain links TRBV7-9 with TRBJ1-1; D is perhaps TRBD1 (5 bases). V was trimmed by 4 bases and J by 10 bases, leaving 16 bases between them. CDR1 and CDR2 (germline): SEHNR, FQNEAQ (reference sequence). This CDR3 has 13 residues. CDR3: CASSSSARTGAFF. The CDR3 DNA follows: TGTGCCAGCAGCTCCTCCGCGCGCACAGGAGCTTTCTTT.

This clonotype turned up a few times. V is TRBV10-3 and J is TRBJ1-2; TRBD1 might be the D (5 bases). V was pared by 0 bases and J by 5 bases, with 10 bases between. CDR1 and CDR2 (germline): ENHRY, SYGVKD. CDR3 length: 14 residues. CDR3 in amino acids: CAISESGGAYGYTF. The CDR3 nucleotides read TGTGCCATCAGTGAGTCGGGAGGGGCGTATGGCTACACCTTC.

This clonotype was counted only a few times. This chain links TRBV24-1 with TRBJ1-4; D unresolved. Germline V gene lookup returns CDR1 KGHDR and CDR2 SFDVKD. V shed 4 bases and J shed 0 bases, with 8 bases lying between them. This CDR3 region has 15 residues. The DNA of the CDR3 is TGTGCCACCAGTGACTCAACTGCAACTAATGAAAAACTGTTTTTT. Translation: CATSDSTATNEKLFF.

Remarks on this clonotype: Germline is not matched at one junction end, which may reflect a read error. The chain's CDR3 is CASGNDGRTNTEAFF. As DNA, the CDR3 is TGTGCCAGCGGGAATGATGGACGTACGAACACTGAAGCTTTCTTT. The chain recombines TRBV10-2 with TRBJ1-1; D is unclear. The CDR3 contains 15 residues. The germline CDR1 and CDR2 sequences are WSHSY and SAAADI.

The chain combines TRBV7-3 with TRBJ1-3; no clear D. The germline V and J ends were trimmed by 8 bases and 0 bases, with 11 bases remaining between them. This CDR3 is 14 amino acids long. Germline V gives CDR1 SGHTA, CDR2 FQGTGA. CDR3 DNA sequence: TGTGCCAGCGCCCGACGGCTCTCTGGAAACACCATATATTTT. It yields the protein CASARRLSGNTIYF. Looking up the rest from reference TRBV7-3 and TRBJ1-3 gives the full variable domain: GAGVSQTPSNKVTEKGKYVELRCDPISGHTALYWYRQSLGQGPEFLIYFQGTGAADDSGLPNDRFFAVRPEGSVSTLKIQRTERGDSAVYLCASARRLSGNTIYFGEGSWLTVV.

This clonotype was counted ten times or more. The V call is TRBV13, the J call TRBJ1-3, with no clear D. The CDR3 extends over 13 amino acids. Germline CDR1 PRHDT, CDR2 FYEKMQ (reference sequence). V lost 5 bases to trimming and J lost 1 base, with 6 bases between them. The CDR3 loop is CASSEESGNTIYF. The CDR3 DNA is TGTGCCAGCAGCGAGGAATCTGGAAACACCATATATTTT.

Points on this clonotype: It is likely a read error, because the conserved phenylalanine at the end of the CDR3 is missing. This rearrangement joins TRBV25-1 to TRBJ2-7; 7 bases are shared with TRBD1. The J segment lost 2 bases and the V segment lost 7 bases, leaving 11 bases of the junction unmatched. This CDR3 spans 15 amino acids. Germline V CDR1 and CDR2: MGHDK, SYGVNS. CDR3: CASMGQTGLTYEQYL. The DNA for the CDR3 is TGTGCCAGCATGGGACAGACTGGACTCACCTACGAGCAGTACCTC.